This passage covers 7 T cell receptor beta chains from one sample sequenced in a study of blood T cell repertoires in COVID-19. The assay was immunoSEQ multiplex PCR, and TCRdb's table has in-frame clones only and misses some. The repertoire includes about 53,000 clones, approximately 87% of them detected once, and 4% sits in the top ten. The sequenced sample consisted of peripheral blood. These TCRs come from a man between 45 and 60 years old with acute or convalescent COVID-19.

This clone was detected only a few times. The V gene is TRBV6-2 or TRBV6-3, the J gene TRBJ1-2, with D hard to call. The CDR3 has 12 amino acids. The V end was cut by 6 bases, the J end by 7 bases, with 12 bases between. Germline V gives CDR1 MNHEY, CDR2 SVGEGT. The DNA for the CDR3 is TGTGCCAGCAGCCAGGACTTCGGTGGCTACACCTTC. Translating it yields CASSQDFGGYTF.

In its sample, this clone was seen a few times. The genes are TRBV5-6 and TRBJ1-2; the match to TRBD1 covers 8 bases. This CDR3 spans 13 amino acids. Germline CDR1 SGHDT, CDR2 YYEEEE. V was pared by 4 bases and J by 8 bases, with 7 bases of the junction left unmatched. CDR3 sequence: CASSRTGTIGYTF. Here the CDR3 DNA reads TGTGCCAGCAGCCGGACAGGGACCATCGGCTACACCTTC.

The chain couples TRBV5-6 to TRBJ2-1, with 8 bases that match TRBD1. The V gene's germline CDR1 is SGHDT and CDR2 YYEEEE. Germline trimming cut 7 bases from V and 3 bases from J; bases unmatched to any gene: 6. The CDR3 is made up of 14 amino acids. The CDR3 region is CASGQGASYNEQFF. For the CDR3, the DNA is TGTGCCAGCGGGCAGGGGGCTAGCTACAATGAGCAGTTCTTC. Filled out from reference TRBV5-6 and TRBJ2-1, the complete variable domain reads DAGVTQSPTHLIKTRGQQVTLRCSPKSGHDTVSWYQQALGQGPQFIFQYYEEEERQRGNFPDRFSGHQFPNYSSELNVNALLLGDSALYLCASGQGASYNEQFFGPGTRLTVL.

The chain links TRBV9 to TRBJ2-7; the match to TRBD2 covers 12 bases. The CDR3 spans 15 residues. V trimming: 4 bases; J trimming: 4 bases; junction bases outside the gene matches: 6. The germline gives CDR1 SGDLS, CDR2 YYNGEE. CDR3 DNA sequence: TGTGCCAGCAGCACCCTAGCGGGAGGGCAGTACGAGCAGTACTTC. As protein: CASSTLAGGQYEQYF.

The chain has TRBV25-1 and TRBJ2-1, with 8 bases fitting TRBD2. The CDR3 extends over 15 amino acids. With V trimmed by 4 bases and J by 5 bases, 7 bases remained unmatched. Germline V gene sequence: CDR1 MGHDK, CDR2 SYGVNS. The DNA for the CDR3 is TGTGCCAGCAGTGGGTCGGCGGGAGGCCACAATGAGCAGTTCTTC. Translating gives CASSGSAGGHNEQFF.

The chain recombines TRBV10-3 with TRBJ1-1, with D unclear. This CDR3 is 12 amino acids long. The ends were cut back, 6 bases at V and 8 bases at J, with 13 bases in the middle. Germline CDR1 reads ENHRY; CDR2 reads SYGVKD. The CDR3, as DNA: TGTGCCATCAGCCCGACCCGAGCGGAAGCTTTCTTT. As protein: CAISPTRAEAFF.

The gene calls are TRBV19 and TRBJ2-7, with TRBD2 matching 10 bases. Germline assignment: CDR1 LNHDA and CDR2 SQIVND (reference sequence). J was trimmed by 5 bases and V by 0 bases; bases with no gene match: 4. The CDR3 length is 15 residues. The CDR3 DNA reads as TGTGCCAGTAGTATAGATAGGACTAGCGGCAACGAGCAGTACTTC. Translating it yields CASSIDRTSGNEQYF.